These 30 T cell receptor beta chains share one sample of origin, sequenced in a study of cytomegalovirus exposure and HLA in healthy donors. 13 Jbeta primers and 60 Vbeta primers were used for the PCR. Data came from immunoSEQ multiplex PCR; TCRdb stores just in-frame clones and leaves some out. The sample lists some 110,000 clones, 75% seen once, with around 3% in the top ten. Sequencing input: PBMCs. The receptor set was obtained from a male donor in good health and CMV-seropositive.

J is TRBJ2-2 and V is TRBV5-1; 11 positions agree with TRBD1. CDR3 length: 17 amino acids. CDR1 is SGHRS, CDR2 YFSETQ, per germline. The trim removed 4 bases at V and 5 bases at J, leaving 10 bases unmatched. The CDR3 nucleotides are TGCGCCAGCAGCATTGGACAGGGGGCTTTGGGGACCGGGGAGCTGTTTTTT. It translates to CASSIGQGALGTGELFF.

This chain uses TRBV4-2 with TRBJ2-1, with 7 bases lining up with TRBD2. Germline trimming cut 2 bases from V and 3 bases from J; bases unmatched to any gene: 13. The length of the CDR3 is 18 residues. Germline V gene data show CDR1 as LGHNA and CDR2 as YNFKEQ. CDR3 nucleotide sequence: TGTGCCAGCAGCCAATATAGCCCCAGGAGCGGGGACTACAATGAGCAGTTCTTC. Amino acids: CASSQYSPRSGDYNEQFF.

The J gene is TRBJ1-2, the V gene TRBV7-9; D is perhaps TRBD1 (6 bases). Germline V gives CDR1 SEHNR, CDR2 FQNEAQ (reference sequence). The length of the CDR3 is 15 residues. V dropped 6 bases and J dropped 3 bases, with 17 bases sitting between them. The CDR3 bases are TGTGCCAGCAGTTTTTCCGGGACACCATACTATGGCTACACCTTC. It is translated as CASSFSGTPYYGYTF.

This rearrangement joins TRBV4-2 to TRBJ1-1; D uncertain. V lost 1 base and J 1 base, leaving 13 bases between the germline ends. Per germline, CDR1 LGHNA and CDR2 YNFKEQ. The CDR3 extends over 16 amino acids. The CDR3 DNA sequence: TGTGCCAGCAGCCAAGCCCTCGGGTCAACGAACACTGAAGCTTTCTTT. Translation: CASSQALGSTNTEAFF.

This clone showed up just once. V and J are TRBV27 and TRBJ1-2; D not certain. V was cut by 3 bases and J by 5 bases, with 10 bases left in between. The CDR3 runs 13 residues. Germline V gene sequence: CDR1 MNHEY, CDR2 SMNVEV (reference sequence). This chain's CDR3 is CASSFQATYGYTF. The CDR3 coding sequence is TGTGCCAGCAGTTTTCAGGCGACGTATGGCTACACCTTC.

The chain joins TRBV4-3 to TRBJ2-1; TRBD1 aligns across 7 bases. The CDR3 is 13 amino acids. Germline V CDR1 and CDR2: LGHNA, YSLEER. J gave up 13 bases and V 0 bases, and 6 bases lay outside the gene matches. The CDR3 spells CASSQDKDRKQFF. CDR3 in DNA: TGCGCCAGCAGCCAAGATAAGGACAGGAAACAGTTCTTC.

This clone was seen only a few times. The CDR3 DNA follows: TGTGCCAGCAGTTTATCGGGGGGAGGGATCTATGGCTACACCTTC. Protein: CASSLSGGGIYGYTF. The V call is TRBV28, the J call TRBJ1-2, with a tentative D call TRBD1 (5 bases). With 1 base removed from V and 4 bases from J, the gap between germline ends came to 13 bases. The V gene's germline CDR1 is MDHEN and CDR2 SYDVKM. The CDR3 spans 15 residues.

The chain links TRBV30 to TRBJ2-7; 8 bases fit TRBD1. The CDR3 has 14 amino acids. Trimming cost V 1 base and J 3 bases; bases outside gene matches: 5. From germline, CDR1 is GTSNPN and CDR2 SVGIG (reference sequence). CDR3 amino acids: CAWSAGTGHYEQYF. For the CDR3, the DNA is TGTGCCTGGAGTGCGGGGACAGGCCACTACGAGCAGTACTTC.

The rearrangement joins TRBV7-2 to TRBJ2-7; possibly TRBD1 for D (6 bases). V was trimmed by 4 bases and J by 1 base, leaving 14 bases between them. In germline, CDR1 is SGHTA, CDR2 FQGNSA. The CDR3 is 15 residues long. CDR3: CASSSLGTPSYEQYF. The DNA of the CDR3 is TGTGCCAGCAGCTCCCTGGGGACACCATCCTACGAGCAGTACTTC.

CDR3 bases: TGTGCCAGCAGCCAAGCGGGACAGGGCCAAGAGACCCAGTACTTC. Encoded protein: CASSQAGQGQETQYF. This chain uses TRBV4-2 with TRBJ2-5; 9 nucleotides agree with TRBD1. Germline CDR1 and CDR2: LGHNA and YNFKEQ. This CDR3 is built from 15 residues. The J segment lost 1 base and the V segment lost 1 base, leaving 1 base of the junction unmatched.

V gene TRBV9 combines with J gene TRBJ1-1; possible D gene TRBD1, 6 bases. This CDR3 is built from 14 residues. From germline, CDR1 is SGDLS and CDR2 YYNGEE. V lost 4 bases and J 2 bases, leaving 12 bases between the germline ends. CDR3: CASSPRTANTEAFF. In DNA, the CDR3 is TGTGCCAGCAGCCCCCGGACAGCCAACACTGAAGCTTTCTTT.

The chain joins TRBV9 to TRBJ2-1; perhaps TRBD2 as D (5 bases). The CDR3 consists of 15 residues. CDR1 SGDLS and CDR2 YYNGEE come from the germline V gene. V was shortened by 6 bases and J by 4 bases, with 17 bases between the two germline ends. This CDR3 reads CASTVDGEYYNEQFF. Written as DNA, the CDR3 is TGTGCCAGCACAGTAGACGGGGAGTATTACAATGAGCAGTTCTTC. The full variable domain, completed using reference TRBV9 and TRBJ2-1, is DSGVTQTPKHLITATGQRVTLRCSPRSGDLSVYWYQQSLDQGLQFLIQYYNGEERAKGNILERFSAQQFPDLHSELNLSSLELGDSALYFCASTVDGEYYNEQFFGPGTRLTVL.

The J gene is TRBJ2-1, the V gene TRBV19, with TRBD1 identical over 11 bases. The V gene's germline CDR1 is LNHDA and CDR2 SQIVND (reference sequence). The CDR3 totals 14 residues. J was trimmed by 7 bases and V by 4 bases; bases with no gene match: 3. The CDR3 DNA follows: TGTGCCAGTAGTACGGACAGGGGGCCAAATGAGCAGTTCTTC. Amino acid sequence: CASSTDRGPNEQFF.

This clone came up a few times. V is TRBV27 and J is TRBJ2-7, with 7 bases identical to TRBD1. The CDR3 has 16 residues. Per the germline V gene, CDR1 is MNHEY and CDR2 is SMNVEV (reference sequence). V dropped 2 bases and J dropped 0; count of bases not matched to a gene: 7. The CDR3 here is CASSLRGRPLSYEQYF. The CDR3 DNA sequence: TGTGCCAGCAGTTTAAGGGGGCGCCCCCTCTCCTACGAGCAGTACTTC.

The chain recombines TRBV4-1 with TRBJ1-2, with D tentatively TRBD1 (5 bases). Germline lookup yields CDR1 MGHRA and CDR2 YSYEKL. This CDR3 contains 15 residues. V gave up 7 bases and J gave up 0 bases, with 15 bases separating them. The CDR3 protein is CASTSSTGANYGYTF. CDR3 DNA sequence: TGCGCCAGCACCTCGAGCACAGGAGCTAACTATGGCTACACCTTC.

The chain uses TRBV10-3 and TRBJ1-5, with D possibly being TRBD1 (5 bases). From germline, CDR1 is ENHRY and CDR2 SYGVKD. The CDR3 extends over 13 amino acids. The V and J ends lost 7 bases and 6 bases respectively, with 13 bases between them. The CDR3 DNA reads TGTGCCATCACCCAGGGTTTAGGTCAGCCCCAGCATTTT. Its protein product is CAITQGLGQPQHF.

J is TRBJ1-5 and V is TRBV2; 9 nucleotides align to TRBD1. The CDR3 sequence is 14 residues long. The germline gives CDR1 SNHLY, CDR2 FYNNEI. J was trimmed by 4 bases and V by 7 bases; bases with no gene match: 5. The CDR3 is CASTRQGGNQPQHF. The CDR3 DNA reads TGTGCCAGCACCCGACAGGGGGGGAATCAGCCCCAGCATTTT. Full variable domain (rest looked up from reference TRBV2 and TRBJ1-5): EPEVTQTPSHQVTQMGQEVILRCVPISNHLYFYWYRQILGQKVEFLVSFYNNEISEKSEIFDDQFSVERPDGSNFTLKIRSTKLEDSAMYFCASTRQGGNQPQHFGDGTRLSIL.

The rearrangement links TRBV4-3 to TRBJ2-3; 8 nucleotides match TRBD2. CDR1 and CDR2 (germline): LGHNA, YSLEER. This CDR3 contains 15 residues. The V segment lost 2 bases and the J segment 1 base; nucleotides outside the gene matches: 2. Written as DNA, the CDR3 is TGCGCCAGCAGCCAACGGCGGGGGGGCACAGATACGCAGTATTTT. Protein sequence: CASSQRRGGTDTQYF.

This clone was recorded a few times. The CDR3 protein is CASRTTSGGSDTQYF. CDR3 sequence (DNA): TGTGCCAGCAGGACGACTAGCGGGGGTTCAGATACGCAGTATTTT. V usage is TRBV5-5 and J usage is TRBJ2-3; 12 positions agree with TRBD2. The CDR3 is made up of 15 amino acids. The germline V gene has CDR1 SGHKS and CDR2 YYEKEE (reference sequence). J was trimmed by 4 bases and V by 5 bases; bases with no gene match: 5.

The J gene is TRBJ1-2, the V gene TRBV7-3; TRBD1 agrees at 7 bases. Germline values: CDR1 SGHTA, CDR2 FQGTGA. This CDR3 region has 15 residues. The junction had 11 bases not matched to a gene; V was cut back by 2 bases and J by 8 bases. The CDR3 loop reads CASSLGSGRGQGYTF. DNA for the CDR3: TGTGCCAGCAGCTTAGGGTCGGGCAGGGGACAGGGCTACACCTTC.

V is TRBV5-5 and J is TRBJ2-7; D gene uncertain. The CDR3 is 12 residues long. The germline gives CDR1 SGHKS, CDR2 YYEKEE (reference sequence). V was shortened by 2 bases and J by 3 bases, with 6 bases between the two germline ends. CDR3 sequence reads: CASSFSGYEQYF. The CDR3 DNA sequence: TGTGCCAGCAGCTTCTCGGGCTACGAGCAGTACTTC.

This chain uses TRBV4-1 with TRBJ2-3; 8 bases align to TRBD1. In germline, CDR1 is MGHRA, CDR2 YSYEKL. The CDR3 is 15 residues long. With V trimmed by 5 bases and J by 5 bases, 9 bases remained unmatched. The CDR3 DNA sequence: TGCGCCAGCAGCACCGAAGGACAGGGAAGAGATACGCAGTATTTT. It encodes CASSTEGQGRDTQYF.

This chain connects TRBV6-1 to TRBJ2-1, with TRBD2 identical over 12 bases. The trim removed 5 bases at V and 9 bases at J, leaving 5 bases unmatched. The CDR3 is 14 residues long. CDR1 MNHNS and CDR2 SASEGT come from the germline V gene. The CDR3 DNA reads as TGTGCCAGCAGTTTGACTAGCGGGGGTGGTGAGCAGTTCTTC. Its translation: CASSLTSGGGEQFF.

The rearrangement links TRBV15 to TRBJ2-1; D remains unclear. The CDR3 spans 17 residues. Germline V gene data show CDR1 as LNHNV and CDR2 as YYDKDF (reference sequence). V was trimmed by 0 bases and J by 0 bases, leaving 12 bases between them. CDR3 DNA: TGTGCCACCAGCAGAGATAACCGCGCGAGCTCCTACAATGAGCAGTTCTTC. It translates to CATSRDNRASSYNEQFF. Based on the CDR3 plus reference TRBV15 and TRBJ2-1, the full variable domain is DAMVIQNPRYQVTQFGKPVTLSCSQTLNHNVMYWYQQKSSQAPKLLFHYYDKDFNNEADTPDNFQSRRPNTSFCFLDIRSPGLGDTAMYLCATSRDNRASSYNEQFFGPGTRLTVL.

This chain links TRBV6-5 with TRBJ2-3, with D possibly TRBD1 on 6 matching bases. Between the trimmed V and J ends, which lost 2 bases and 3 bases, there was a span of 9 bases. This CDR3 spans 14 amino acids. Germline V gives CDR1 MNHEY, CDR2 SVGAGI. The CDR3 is CASSYSQGTDTQYF. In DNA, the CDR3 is TGTGCCAGCAGTTACAGCCAGGGGACAGATACGCAGTATTTT.

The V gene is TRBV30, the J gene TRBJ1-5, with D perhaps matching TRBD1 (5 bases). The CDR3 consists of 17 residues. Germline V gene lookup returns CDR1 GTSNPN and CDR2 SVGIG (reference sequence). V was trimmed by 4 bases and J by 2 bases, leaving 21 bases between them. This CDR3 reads CAWTGPSHALGNQPQHF. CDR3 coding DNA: TGTGCCTGGACAGGGCCTTCCCACGCTTTGGGCAATCAGCCCCAGCATTTT.

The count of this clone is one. The CDR3 DNA follows: TGTGCCAGCAGGCCGACGGGTGGGGGACACGACTATGGCTACACCTTC. Its translation is CASRPTGGGHDYGYTF. The chain recombines TRBV5-4 with TRBJ1-2, with D maybe TRBD1 (6 bases). Trimming took off 5 bases at V and 3 bases at J, with 20 bases between the two ends. This CDR3 contains 16 residues. Germline V gene sequence: CDR1 SGHNT, CDR2 YYREEE (reference sequence).

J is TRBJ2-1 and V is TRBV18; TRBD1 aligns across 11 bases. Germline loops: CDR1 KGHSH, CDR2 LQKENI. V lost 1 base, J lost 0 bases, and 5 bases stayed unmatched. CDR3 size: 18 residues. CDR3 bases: TGTGCCAGCTCACCACTTGGGACAGGGGGTCGCTCCTACAATGAGCAGTTCTTC. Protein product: CASSPLGTGGRSYNEQFF.

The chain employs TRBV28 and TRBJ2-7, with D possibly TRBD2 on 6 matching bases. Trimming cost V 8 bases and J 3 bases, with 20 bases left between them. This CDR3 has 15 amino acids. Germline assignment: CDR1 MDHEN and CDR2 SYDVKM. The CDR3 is CASHTPGDGGYEQYF. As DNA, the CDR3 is TGTGCCAGCCATACCCCCGGGGACGGGGGCTACGAGCAGTACTTC.

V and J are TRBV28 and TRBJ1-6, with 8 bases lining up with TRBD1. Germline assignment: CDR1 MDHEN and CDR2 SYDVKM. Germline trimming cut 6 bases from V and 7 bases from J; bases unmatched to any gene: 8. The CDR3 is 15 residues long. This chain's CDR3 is CASSAGTGLNSPLHF. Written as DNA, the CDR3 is TGTGCCAGCAGCGCCGGGACAGGTCTAAATTCACCCCTCCACTTT.